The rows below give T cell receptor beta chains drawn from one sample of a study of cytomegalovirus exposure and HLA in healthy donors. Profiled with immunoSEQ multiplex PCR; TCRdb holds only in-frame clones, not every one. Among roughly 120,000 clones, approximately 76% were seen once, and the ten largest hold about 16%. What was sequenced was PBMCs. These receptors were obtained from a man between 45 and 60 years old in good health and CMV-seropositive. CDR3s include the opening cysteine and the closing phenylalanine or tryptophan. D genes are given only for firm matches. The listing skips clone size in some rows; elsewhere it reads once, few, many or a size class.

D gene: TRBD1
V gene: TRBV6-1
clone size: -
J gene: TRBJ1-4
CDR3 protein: CASSGRQGAGEKLFF
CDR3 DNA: TGTGCCAGCAGTGGACGACAGGGGGCTGGTGAAAAACTGTTTTTT

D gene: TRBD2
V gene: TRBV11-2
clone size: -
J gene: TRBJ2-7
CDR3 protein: CASSLTLAGVAEQYF
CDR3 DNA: TGTGCCAGCAGCTTAACCCTAGCGGGAGTGGCCGAGCAGTACTTC

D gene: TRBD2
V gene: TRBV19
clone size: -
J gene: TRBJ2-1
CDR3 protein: CASSTGGVYNEQFF
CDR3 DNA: TGTGCCAGTAGTACCGGGGGGGTCTACAATGAGCAGTTCTTC

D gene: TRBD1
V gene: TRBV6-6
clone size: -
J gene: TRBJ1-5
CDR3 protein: CASSPRTTGGQPQHF
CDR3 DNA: TGTGCCAGCAGCCCTCGGACAACAGGGGGTCAGCCCCAGCATTTT

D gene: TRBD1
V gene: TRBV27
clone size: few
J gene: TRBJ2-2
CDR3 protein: CASRTTGWVAGELFF
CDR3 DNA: TGTGCCAGCAGGACGACAGGGTGGGTCGCCGGGGAGCTGTTTTTT

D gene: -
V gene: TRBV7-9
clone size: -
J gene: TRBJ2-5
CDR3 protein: CASSSTIKAEETQYF
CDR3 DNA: TGTGCCAGCAGCTCAACAATCAAAGCGGAAGAGACCCAGTACTTC

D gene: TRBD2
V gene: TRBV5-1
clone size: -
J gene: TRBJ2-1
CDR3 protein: CASSSGTSIDHEQFF
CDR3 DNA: TGCGCCAGCAGCTCCGGGACTAGCATAGACCATGAGCAGTTCTTC

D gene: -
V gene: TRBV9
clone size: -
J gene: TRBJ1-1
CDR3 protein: CASSYTPNTEAFF
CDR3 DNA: TGTGCCAGCAGCTATACACCCAACACTGAAGCTTTCTTT

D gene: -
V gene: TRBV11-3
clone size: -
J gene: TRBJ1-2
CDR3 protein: CASSLGPGGYTF
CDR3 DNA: TGTGCCAGCAGCTTAGGGCCGGGGGGCTACACCTTC

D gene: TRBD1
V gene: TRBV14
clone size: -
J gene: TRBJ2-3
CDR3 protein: CASRPTGGLSTDTQYF
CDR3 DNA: TGTGCCAGCAGGCCTACAGGGGGCCTAAGCACAGATACGCAGTATTTT

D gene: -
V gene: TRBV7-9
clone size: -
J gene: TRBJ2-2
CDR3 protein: CASSPGLRELFF
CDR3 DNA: TGTGCCAGCAGCCCAGGGTTACGGGAGCTGTTTTTT

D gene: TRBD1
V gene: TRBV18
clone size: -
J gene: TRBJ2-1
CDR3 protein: CASLSNRGNEQFF
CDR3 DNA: TGTGCCAGCTTATCCAACAGGGGCAATGAGCAGTTCTTC

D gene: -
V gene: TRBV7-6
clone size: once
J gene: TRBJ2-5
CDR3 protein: CASSAGETQYF
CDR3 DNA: TGTGCCTCTTCCGCGGGGGAGACCCAGTACTTC

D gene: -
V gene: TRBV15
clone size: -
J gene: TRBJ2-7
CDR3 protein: CATSRPGRGYEQYF
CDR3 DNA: TGTGCCACCAGCAGGCCCGGGAGAGGGTACGAGCAGTACTTC

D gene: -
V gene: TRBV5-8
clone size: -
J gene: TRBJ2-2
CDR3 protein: CASSLTGGRNTGELFF
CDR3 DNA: TGTGCCAGCAGCTTGACGGGGGGCAGGAACACCGGGGAGCTGTTTTTT

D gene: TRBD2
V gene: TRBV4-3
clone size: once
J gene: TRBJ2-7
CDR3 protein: CASSQILAGRYEQYF
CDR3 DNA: TGCGCCAGCAGCCAAATTCTAGCGGGGAGATACGAGCAGTACTTC

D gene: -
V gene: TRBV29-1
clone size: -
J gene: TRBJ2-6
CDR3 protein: CSVDRDGAGANVLTF
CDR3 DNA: TGCAGCGTTGACAGGGATGGTGCTGGGGCCAACGTCCTGACTTTC

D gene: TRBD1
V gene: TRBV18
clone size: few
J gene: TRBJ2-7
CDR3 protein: CASSPPGTGSPYEQYF
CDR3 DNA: TGTGCCAGCTCACCCCCCGGGACAGGCTCGCCATACGAGCAGTACTTC

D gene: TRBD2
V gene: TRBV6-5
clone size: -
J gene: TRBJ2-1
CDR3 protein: CASNRLASQNEQFF
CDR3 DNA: TGTGCCAGCAACCGACTAGCAAGCCAGAATGAGCAGTTCTTC

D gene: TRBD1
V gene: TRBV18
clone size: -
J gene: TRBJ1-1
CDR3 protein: CASSPADRVNTEAFF
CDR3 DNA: TGTGCCAGCTCACCCGCCGACAGGGTGAACACTGAAGCTTTCTTT

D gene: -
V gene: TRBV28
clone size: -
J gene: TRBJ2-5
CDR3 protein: CASSFVLQVQETQYF
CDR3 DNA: TGTGCCAGCAGTTTCGTTCTCCAGGTCCAAGAGACCCAGTACTTC

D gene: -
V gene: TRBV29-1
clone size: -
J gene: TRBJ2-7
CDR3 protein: CSGGLGSSYEQYF
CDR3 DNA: TGCAGCGGCGGACTGGGGAGCTCCTACGAGCAGTACTTC

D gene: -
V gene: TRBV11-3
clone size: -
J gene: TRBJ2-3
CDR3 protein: CASSAGLAGSSTDTQYF
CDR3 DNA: TGTGCCAGCAGCGCCGGACTCGCAGGCTCTAGCACAGATACGCAGTATTTT

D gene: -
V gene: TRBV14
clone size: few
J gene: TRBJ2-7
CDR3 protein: CASSQGLGDEQYF
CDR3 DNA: TGTGCCAGCAGCCAAGGGCTAGGGGACGAGCAGTACTTC

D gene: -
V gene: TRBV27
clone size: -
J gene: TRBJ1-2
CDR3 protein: CASSLSLAGASNYGYTF
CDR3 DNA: TGTGCCAGCAGCCTAAGCCTCGCGGGGGCATCCAACTATGGCTACACCTTC

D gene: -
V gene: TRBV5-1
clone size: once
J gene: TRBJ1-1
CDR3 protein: CASSFQGSEAFF
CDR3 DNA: TGCGCCAGCAGCTTTCAGGGTTCTGAAGCTTTCTTT

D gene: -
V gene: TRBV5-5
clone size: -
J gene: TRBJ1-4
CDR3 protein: CASSLGGRTNEKLFF
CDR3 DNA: TGTGCCAGCAGCTTGGGCGGGAGAACTAATGAAAAACTGTTTTTT

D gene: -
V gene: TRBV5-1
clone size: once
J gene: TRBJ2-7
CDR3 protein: CASGTDLSSYEQYF
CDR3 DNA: TGCGCCAGTGGGACTGACTTGAGCTCCTACGAGCAGTACTTC

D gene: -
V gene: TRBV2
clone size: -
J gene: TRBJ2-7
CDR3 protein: CASSGERGFQSEQYF
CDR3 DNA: TGTGCCAGCAGTGGGGAAAGGGGTTTTCAAAGCGAGCAGTACTTC

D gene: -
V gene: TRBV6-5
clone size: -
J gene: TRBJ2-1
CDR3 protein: CASSSPGLENEQFF
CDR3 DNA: TGTGCCAGCAGTTCTCCGGGACTCGAGAATGAGCAGTTCTTC

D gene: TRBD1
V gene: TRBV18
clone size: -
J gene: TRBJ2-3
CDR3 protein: CASSPGTGGFADTQYF
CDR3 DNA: TGTGCCAGCTCACCAGGGACAGGGGGCTTCGCAGATACGCAGTATTTT

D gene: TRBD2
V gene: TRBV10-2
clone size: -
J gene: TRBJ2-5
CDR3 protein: CASSWTSGDPETQYF
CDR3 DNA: TGCGCCAGCAGTTGGACTAGCGGGGACCCAGAGACCCAGTACTTC

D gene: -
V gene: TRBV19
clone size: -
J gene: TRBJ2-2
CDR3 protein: CASSIGQGGTGELFF
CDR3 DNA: TGTGCCAGTAGTATAGGCCAGGGTGGCACCGGGGAGCTGTTTTTT

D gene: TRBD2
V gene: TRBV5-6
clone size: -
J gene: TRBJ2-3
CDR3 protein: CASSPGTSGTDTQYF
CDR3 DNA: TGTGCCAGCAGTCCCGGGACTAGCGGCACAGATACGCAGTATTTT

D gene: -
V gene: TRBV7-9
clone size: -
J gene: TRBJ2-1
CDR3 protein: CASSLGGSFYNEQFF
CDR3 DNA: TGTGCCAGCAGCTTAGGGGGCTCGTTCTACAATGAGCAGTTCTTC

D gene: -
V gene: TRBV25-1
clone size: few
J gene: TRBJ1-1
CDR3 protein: CASGQGMNTEAFF
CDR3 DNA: TGTGCCAGTGGGCAGGGGATGAACACTGAAGCTTTCTTT

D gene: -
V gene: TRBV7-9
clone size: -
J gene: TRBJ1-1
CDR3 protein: CASSLAGVNTEAFF
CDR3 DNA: TGTGCCAGCAGCCTAGCCGGGGTGAACACTGAAGCTTTCTTT

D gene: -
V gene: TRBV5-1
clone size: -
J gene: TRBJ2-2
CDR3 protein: CASSTQVAGELFF
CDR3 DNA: TGCGCCAGCAGCACTCAAGTAGCCGGGGAGCTGTTTTTT

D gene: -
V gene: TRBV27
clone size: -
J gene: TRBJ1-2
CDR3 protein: CASSLRGIYGYTF
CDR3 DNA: TGTGCCAGCAGTTTACGGGGGATCTATGGCTACACCTTC

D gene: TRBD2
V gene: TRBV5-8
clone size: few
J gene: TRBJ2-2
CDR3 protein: CASRGLAGEGNTGELFF
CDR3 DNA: TGTGCCAGCAGGGGACTAGCGGGAGAAGGGAACACCGGGGAGCTGTTTTTT

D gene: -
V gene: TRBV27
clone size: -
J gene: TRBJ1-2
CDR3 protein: CASSQGSGYTF
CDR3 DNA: TGTGCCAGCAGCCAGGGGTCTGGCTACACCTTC

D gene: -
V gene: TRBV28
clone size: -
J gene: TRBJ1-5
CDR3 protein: CATGLQTDQPQHF
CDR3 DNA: TGTGCCACGGGACTGCAAACGGATCAGCCCCAGCATTTT

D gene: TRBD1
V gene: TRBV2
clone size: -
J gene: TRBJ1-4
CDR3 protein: CANNRGMAEKLFF
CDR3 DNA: TGTGCCAACAACAGGGGAATGGCGGAAAAACTGTTTTTT

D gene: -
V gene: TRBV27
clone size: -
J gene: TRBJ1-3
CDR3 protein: CASSLSRVIHSGNTIYF
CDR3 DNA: TGTGCCAGCAGTTTATCACGGGTCATCCACTCTGGAAACACCATATATTTT

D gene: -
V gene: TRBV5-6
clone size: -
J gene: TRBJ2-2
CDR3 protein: CASSLAVEGELFF
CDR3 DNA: TGTGCCAGCAGCTTGGCGGTTGAGGGGGAGCTGTTTTTT

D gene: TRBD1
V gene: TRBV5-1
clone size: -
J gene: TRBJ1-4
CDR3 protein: CASSLADRNNEKLFF
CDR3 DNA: TGCGCCAGCAGCTTGGCGGACAGGAATAATGAAAAACTGTTTTTT

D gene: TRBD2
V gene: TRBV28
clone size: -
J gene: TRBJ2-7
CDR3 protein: CASTRPGLGSNEQYF
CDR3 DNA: TGTGCCAGCACTAGACCGGGACTAGGTTCCAACGAGCAGTACTTC

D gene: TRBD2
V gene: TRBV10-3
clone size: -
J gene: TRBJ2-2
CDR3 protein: CAISKGTSGTGELFF
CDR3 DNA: TGTGCCATCAGTAAAGGGACTAGCGGGACCGGGGAGCTGTTTTTT